These 4 T cell receptor beta chains were sequenced from one sample in a study of cytomegalovirus exposure and HLA in healthy donors. PCR employed 60 Vbeta and 13 Jbeta primers. Using immunoSEQ multiplex PCR, the repertoire was profiled, and TCRdb retains in-frame clones only, with some absent. The table includes 150,000 or so clones, roughly 80% detected once. The sample comprised PBMCs. These receptors all come from a young woman in good health and CMV-seropositive.

The chain has TRBV6-5 and TRBJ2-7; 9 bases agree with TRBD2. With 6 bases clipped from V and 5 bases from J, the junction kept 11 bases outside the gene matches. Germline V gene sequence: CDR1 MNHEY, CDR2 SVGAGI. The CDR3 contains 15 residues. The CDR3 loop is CASRSWASGANEQYF. The CDR3 bases are TGTGCCAGCAGGAGCTGGGCTAGCGGGGCGAACGAGCAGTACTTC.

This rearrangement joins TRBV19 to TRBJ1-1, with a possible D match to TRBD1 (5 bases). Germline CDR1 and CDR2: LNHDA and SQIVND (reference sequence). The CDR3 consists of 15 residues. Deletions cut 0 bases from V and 3 bases from J, with 11 bases between. Here the CDR3 reads CASSIDLSRDTEAFF. As DNA, the CDR3 is TGTGCCAGTAGTATAGATCTGAGCAGGGACACTGAAGCTTTCTTT.

The V call is TRBV28, the J call TRBJ1-1; 9 nucleotides match TRBD1. CDR1 and CDR2 from the germline V gene are MDHEN and SYDVKM. The ends lost 2 bases at V and 7 bases at J; junction bases unmatched: 5. The CDR3 has 14 residues. The CDR3 region has the DNA TGTGCCAGCAGTTTACCGGACAGGGGCGGTGAAGCTTTCTTT. It codes for CASSLPDRGGEAFF.

The genes are TRBV7-2 and TRBJ1-1; tentatively, D is TRBD1 (5 bases). The V end was cut by 5 bases, the J end by 1 base, with 20 bases between. Germline V gives CDR1 SGHTA, CDR2 FQGNSA. CDR3 length: 17 residues. The CDR3 reads CASSPYVLGQGNTEAFF. The CDR3, as DNA: TGTGCCAGCAGCCCCTACGTCCTGGGCCAGGGGAACACTGAAGCTTTCTTT.